This T cell receptor beta chain was captured in a study of blood T cell repertoires in COVID-19. Data came from immunoSEQ multiplex PCR; TCRdb stores just in-frame clones and leaves some out. The table lists 300,000 to 400,000 clones, roughly nine tenths of them singletons, with about 1% in the top ten. Symptom resolution, clearance, or two negative PCRs marked donors in Cohort 3 as recovered. V was clipped by 2 bases and J by 0 bases; unmatched bases: 5. The CDR3 has 15 amino acids. Germline CDR1 and CDR2: SGDLS and YYNGEE. The source of this sequence is a man younger than 30 who had recovered from COVID-19. Sequencing was carried out using PBMCs or T cells enriched from blood (not recorded which). The chain uses TRBV9 and TRBJ2-7, with 7 bases aligning to TRBD1. The CDR3 DNA is TGTGCCAGCAGCGTCACGGGACAGAACTCCTACGAGCAGTACTTC. Translating gives CASSVTGQNSYEQYF.